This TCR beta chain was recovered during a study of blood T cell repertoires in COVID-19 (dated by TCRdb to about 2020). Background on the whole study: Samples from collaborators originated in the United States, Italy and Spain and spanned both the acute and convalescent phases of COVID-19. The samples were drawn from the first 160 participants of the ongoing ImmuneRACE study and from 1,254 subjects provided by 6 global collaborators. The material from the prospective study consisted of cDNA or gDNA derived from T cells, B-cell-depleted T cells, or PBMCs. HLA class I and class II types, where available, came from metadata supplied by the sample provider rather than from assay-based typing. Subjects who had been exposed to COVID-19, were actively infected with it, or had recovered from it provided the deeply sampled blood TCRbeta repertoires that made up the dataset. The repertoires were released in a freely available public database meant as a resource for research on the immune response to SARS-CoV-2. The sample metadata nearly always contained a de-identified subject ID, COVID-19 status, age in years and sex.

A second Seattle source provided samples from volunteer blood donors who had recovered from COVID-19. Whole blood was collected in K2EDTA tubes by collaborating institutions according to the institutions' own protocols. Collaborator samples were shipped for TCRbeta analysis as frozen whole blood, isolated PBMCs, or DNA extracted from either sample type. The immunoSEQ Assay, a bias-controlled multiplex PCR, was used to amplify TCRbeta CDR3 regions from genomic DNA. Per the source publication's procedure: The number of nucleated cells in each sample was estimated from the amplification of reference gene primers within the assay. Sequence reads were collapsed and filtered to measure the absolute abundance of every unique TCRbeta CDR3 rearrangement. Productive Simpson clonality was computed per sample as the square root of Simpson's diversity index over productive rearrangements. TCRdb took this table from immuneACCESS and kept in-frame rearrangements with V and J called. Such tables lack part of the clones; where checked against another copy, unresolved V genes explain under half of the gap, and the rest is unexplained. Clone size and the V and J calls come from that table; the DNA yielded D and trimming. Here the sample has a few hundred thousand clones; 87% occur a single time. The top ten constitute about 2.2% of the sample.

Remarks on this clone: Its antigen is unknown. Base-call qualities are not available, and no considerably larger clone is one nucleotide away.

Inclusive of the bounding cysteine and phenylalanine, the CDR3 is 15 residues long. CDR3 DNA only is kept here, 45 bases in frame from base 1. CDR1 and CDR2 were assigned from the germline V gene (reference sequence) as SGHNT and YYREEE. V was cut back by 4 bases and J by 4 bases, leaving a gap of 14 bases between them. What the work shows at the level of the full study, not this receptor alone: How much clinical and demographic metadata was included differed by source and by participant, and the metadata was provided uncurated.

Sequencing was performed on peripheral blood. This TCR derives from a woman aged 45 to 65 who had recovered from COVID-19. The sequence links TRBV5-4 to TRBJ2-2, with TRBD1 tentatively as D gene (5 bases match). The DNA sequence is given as TGTGCCAGCAGCAAAAACCAGGGTACCACCGGGGAGCTGTTTTTT. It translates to CASSKNQGTTGELFF.